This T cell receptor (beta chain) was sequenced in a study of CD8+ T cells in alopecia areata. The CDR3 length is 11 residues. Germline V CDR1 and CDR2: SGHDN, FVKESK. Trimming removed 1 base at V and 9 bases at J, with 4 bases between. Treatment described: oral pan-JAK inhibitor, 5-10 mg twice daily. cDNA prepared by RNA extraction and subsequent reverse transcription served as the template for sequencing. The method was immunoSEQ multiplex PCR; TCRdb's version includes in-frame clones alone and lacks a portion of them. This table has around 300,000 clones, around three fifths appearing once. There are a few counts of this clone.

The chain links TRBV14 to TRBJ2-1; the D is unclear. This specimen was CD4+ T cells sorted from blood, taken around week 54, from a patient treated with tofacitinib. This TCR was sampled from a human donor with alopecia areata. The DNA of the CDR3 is TGTGCCAGCAGCCAAGTTGTTGAGCAGTTCTTC. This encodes CASSQVVEQFF.